This T cell receptor (beta chain) was captured in a study of blood T cells in healthy people across ages. J lost 6 bases, V lost 6 bases, and 3 bases had no gene match. CDR3 length: 14 residues. Germline V gene sequence: CDR1 SGHTA, CDR2 FQGNSA. Overall study results and limits: As age increased, TCR beta diversity per million T cells fell in a roughly linear fashion.

Primers used in a second PCR of about 6 to 12 cycles were a sample-barcoded 5' primer and a J-beta primer mix. Using its own MiXCR run on the 5' RACE reads, TCRdb lists one record per CDR3 protein. The repertoire holds a few hundred thousand distinct CDR3 sequences, with 27% as singletons. This clonotype has a count of ten or more. Its target is not known. This chain connects TRBV7-2 to TRBJ1-5; the match to TRBD1 covers 12 bases. Input material: blood. This TCR was sampled from a woman aged 70 to 79 in good health. The CDR3 loop is CASRGTGGGQPQHF. The CDR3 nucleotides are TGTGCCAGCAGGGGGACAGGGGGCGGTCAGCCCCAGCATTTT.